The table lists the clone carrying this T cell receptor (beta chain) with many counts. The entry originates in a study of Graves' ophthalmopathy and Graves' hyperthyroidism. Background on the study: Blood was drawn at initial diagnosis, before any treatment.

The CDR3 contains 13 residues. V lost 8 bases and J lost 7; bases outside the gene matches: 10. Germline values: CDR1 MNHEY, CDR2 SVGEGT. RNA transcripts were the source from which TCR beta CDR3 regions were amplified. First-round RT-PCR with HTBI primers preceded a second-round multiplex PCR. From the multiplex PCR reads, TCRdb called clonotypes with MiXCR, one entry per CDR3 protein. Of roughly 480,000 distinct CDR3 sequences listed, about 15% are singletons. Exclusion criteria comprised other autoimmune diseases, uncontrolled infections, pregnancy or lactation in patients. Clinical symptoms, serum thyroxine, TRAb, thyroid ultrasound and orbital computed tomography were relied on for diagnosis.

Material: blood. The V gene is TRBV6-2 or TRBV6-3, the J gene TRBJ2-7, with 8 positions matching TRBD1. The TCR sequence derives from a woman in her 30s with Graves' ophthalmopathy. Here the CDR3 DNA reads TGTGCCAGCGGCGTTCAGGGGGCGGGAGAGCAGTACTTC. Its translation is CASGVQGAGEQYF.